This T cell receptor (beta chain) was sequenced in a study of graft-versus-host responses after intestinal transplantation. Measured with immunoSEQ multiplex PCR; TCRdb has only the in-frame clones, and not every one. The data contain around 10,000 clones, approximately 92% of them singletons. Germline V gene sequence: CDR1 MDHEN, CDR2 SYDVKM. The CDR3 sequence is 18 residues long. J lost 0 bases, V lost 11 bases, and 19 bases had no gene match. The clonotype originates from a human patient who received an intestinal transplant, so some T cells may come from the graft donor. This chain links TRBV28 with TRBJ1-5; 7 bases align to TRBD1. Material: PBMCs, obtained approximately 10 weeks after transplant. In nucleotides, the CDR3 is TGTGCCGTCTACTCGGGACAGACCAGGGTCAATAGCAATCAGCCCCAGCATTTT. Translated: CAVYSGQTRVNSNQPQHF.